These T cell receptor beta chains were read from a single sample in a study of cytomegalovirus exposure and HLA in healthy donors. TCRdb's copy holds only in-frame clones and misses some; the assay was immunoSEQ multiplex PCR. This repertoire shows around 85,000 clones, around 82% found once; its top ten account for about 1.1%. Sequencing was done on a sample of PBMCs. The receptors were sampled from a male donor in good health and CMV-seronegative. Each CDR3 is given with its conserved first and last residue. A D gene is named only where the DNA matches it firmly. Only part of the rows carry a size: once, few, many, or a class if the clone is expanded.

>NA|TRBV4-2|TRBJ2-6|NA
TGTGCCAGCAGCCCCCAAAGAGGGGGGGGCTCTGGGGCCAACGTCCTGACTTTC
CASSPQRGGGSGANVLTF
>NA|TRBV6-1|TRBJ1-3|NA
TGTGCCAGCAGTGAAGGAACTGCTACTGGAAACACCATATATTTT
CASSEGTATGNTIYF
>TRBD2|TRBV29-1|TRBJ2-3|once
TGCAGCGTTGAAGTATACCCTAGCGGAGGCACAGATACGCAGTATTTT
CSVEVYPSGGTDTQYF
>NA|TRBV10-1|TRBJ2-7|few
TGCGCCAGCAGTGAAGCCCCGGGACTGAGCCGATACGAGCAGTACTTC
CASSEAPGLSRYEQYF
>NA|TRBV6-5|TRBJ1-1|NA
TGTGCCAGCAGTTACCCGGGGGGCACTGAAGCTTTCTTT
CASSYPGGTEAFF
>TRBD1|TRBV28|TRBJ1-2|NA
TGTGCCAGCAGCCTTGACAGGGGGCTTGGCTACACCTTC
CASSLDRGLGYTF
>TRBD1|TRBV5-1|TRBJ1-1|NA
TGCGCCAGCAAACGACAGGGCTTGAACACTGAAGCTTTCTTT
CASKRQGLNTEAFF
>TRBD2|TRBV5-1|TRBJ2-7|NA
TGCGCCAGCAGCTTGGACAGCGGGAGGGTCTACGAGCAGTACTTC
CASSLDSGRVYEQYF
>NA|TRBV18|TRBJ1-6|once
TGTGCCAGCTCACCGCTTGCTGGCTTTCCTAATTCACCCCTCCACTTT
CASSPLAGFPNSPLHF
>NA|TRBV5-1|TRBJ2-3|few
TGCGCCAGCAGCTTGGTTCTCGGGTCGGGGACAGATACGCAGTATTTT
CASSLVLGSGTDTQYF
>TRBD1|TRBV30|TRBJ1-6|NA
TGTGCCTGGAGTCCAGACAGGGGGGATTCACCCCTCCACTTT
CAWSPDRGDSPLHF
>NA|TRBV5-1|TRBJ1-2|NA
TGCGCCAGCAGCTTGTCGGGGGGCCCTAACTATGGCTACACCTTC
CASSLSGGPNYGYTF
>TRBD1|TRBV2|TRBJ2-5|NA
TGTGCCAGCAGGGGACAGGGCCGAAGAAGGACAGAGACCCAGTACTTC
CASRGQGRRRTETQYF
>TRBD2|TRBV5-1|TRBJ2-2|NA
TGCGCCAGCAGCCTAAGACCTATTACTAGCGGGAGTGCCACCGGGGAGCTGTTTTTT
CASSLRPITSGSATGELFF
>TRBD1|TRBV11-3|TRBJ2-3|NA
TGTGCCAGCAGTTTGACAGGGGGCAAAGGAGATACGCAGTATTTT
CASSLTGGKGDTQYF
>TRBD2|TRBV6-4|TRBJ2-3|few
TGTGCCAGCACCCCGGGACTAGCGGGGCCCACAGATACGCAGTATTTT
CASTPGLAGPTDTQYF
>NA|TRBV12-5|TRBJ1-3|NA
TGTGCTAGTGTCCGGGAGGGAAACACCATATATTTT
CASVREGNTIYF
>TRBD1|TRBV19|TRBJ1-1|once
TGTGCCAGTAGTTACCCAGGGGGCCCCGGTCGCACTGAAGCTTTCTTT
CASSYPGGPGRTEAFF
>NA|TRBV11-2|TRBJ1-1|NA
TGTGCCAGCAGCCCCTGGACAGACTTTAACACTGAAGCTTTCTTT
CASSPWTDFNTEAFF
>NA|TRBV4-1|TRBJ2-5|NA
TGCGCCAGCAGCCAGTGGAGGGGTGAGACCCAGTACTTC
CASSQWRGETQYF
>TRBD1|TRBV5-1|TRBJ1-4|NA
TGCGCCAGCAGCTTGATGACAGGGACAGATGAAAAACTGTTTTTT
CASSLMTGTDEKLFF
>NA|TRBV27|TRBJ1-5|NA
TGTGCCAGCAGTTTACAGGGTACGAATCAGCCCCAGCATTTT
CASSLQGTNQPQHF
>NA|TRBV4-2|TRBJ2-5|NA
TGTGCCAGCAGCCAAGATCCAGCGGGCGAGACCCAGTACTTC
CASSQDPAGETQYF
>TRBD1|TRBV13|TRBJ1-2|NA
TGTGCCAGCAGCTCCTACCTGAAAGTGGACAGGGGGCTAGGGTATGGCTACACCTTC
CASSSYLKVDRGLGYGYTF
>TRBD2|TRBV5-1|TRBJ2-1|NA
TGCGCCAGCAGCCCCGGACCTAGAACTAGCGGGAAGAATGAGCAGTTCTTC
CASSPGPRTSGKNEQFF
>NA|TRBV6-6|TRBJ2-5|few
TGTGCCAGCAACAAGGAGGCACGAAGCCAAGAGACCCAGTACTTC
CASNKEARSQETQYF
>NA|TRBV7-2|TRBJ2-7|NA
TGTGCCAGCAGCTCCTTATGGACAGCATTGTACGAGCAGTACTTC
CASSSLWTALYEQYF
>NA|TRBV28|TRBJ2-3|NA
TGTGCCAGCAGTTTACGGGGAAGCACAGATACGCAGTATTTT
CASSLRGSTDTQYF
>TRBD1|TRBV30|TRBJ1-2|NA
TGTGCCTGGACTCAGGGGGACAGCGGCTATGGCTACACCTTC
CAWTQGDSGYGYTF
>TRBD1|TRBV2|TRBJ1-2|NA
TGTGCCAGCCGGGACAGCAACCTTTCTAACTATGGCTACACCTTC
CASRDSNLSNYGYTF
>NA|TRBV25-1|TRBJ1-2|NA
TGTGCCAGCAGGGGACCGGGGGAGTCCAATGGCTACACCTTC
CASRGPGESNGYTF
>TRBD1|TRBV30|TRBJ1-4|NA
TGTGCCTGGAGTGCTGGGACAGGGAGTGAAAAACTGTTTTTT
CAWSAGTGSEKLFF
>NA|TRBV19|TRBJ1-5|NA
TGTGCCAGTAACCCCATGTTGGGGCCGCGGGGTCAGCCCCAGCATTTT
CASNPMLGPRGQPQHF
>TRBD1|TRBV27|TRBJ2-1|NA
TGTGCCAGCAGTCAAGGGACAGGGGCGTGGAATGAGCAGTTCTTC
CASSQGTGAWNEQFF
>NA|TRBV5-1|TRBJ2-7|NA
TGCGCCAGCAGCCGGGACACCTCCTCCTACGAGCAGTACTTC
CASSRDTSSYEQYF
>TRBD1|TRBV2|TRBJ1-5|NA
TGTGCCAGCAGTCCGGGACAGCACGAAGGTCAGCCCCAGCATTTT
CASSPGQHEGQPQHF
>TRBD1|TRBV29-1|TRBJ1-2|NA
TGCAGCGTCGGGACAGGGTCGGGCTATGGCTACACCTTC
CSVGTGSGYGYTF
>NA|TRBV2|TRBJ2-1|NA
TGTGCCAGCAGTTCTGGACACCCGAATTACAATGAGCAGTTCTTC
CASSSGHPNYNEQFF
>NA|TRBV15|TRBJ1-4|NA
TGTGCCACCAGGTCAGGGGCGGGAAAACTGTTTTTT
CATRSGAGKLFF
>NA|TRBV30|TRBJ2-7|NA
TGTGCCTGGAGGAGAGTTTCGGTGAACGAGCAGTACTTC
CAWRRVSVNEQYF
>TRBD1|TRBV25-1|TRBJ1-2|once
TGTGCCAGCAGTGAAGGGCAGGGGGCGCGAGGCTACACCTTC
CASSEGQGARGYTF
>NA|TRBV25-1|TRBJ2-5|NA
TGTGCCAGCGCGGGTGACCAAGAGACCCAGTACTTC
CASAGDQETQYF
>TRBD1|TRBV19|TRBJ1-5|NA
TGTGCCAGTAGTATAGGACAGGGGGCGACTCAGCCCCAGCATTTT
CASSIGQGATQPQHF
>NA|TRBV10-1|TRBJ1-1|few
TGCGCCAGCAGCCCGACTCTGAACACTGAAGCTTTCTTT
CASSPTLNTEAFF
>NA|TRBV6-1|TRBJ1-2|NA
TGTGCCAGCAGCGCGGACGGGACAAGGAGCTACACCTTC
CASSADGTRSYTF
>TRBD2|TRBV19|TRBJ2-7|NA
TGTGCCAGTAGTCCCTCCGGGACTAGCGGGCTCTCCTACGAGCAGTACTTC
CASSPSGTSGLSYEQYF
>NA|TRBV5-4|TRBJ2-7|NA
TGTGCCAGCAGCTTGGAAGGGAGTTCCTACGAGCAGTACTTC
CASSLEGSSYEQYF
>NA|TRBV6-1|TRBJ2-6|NA
TGTGCCTCAGCGCCCTCTGGGGCCAACGTCCTGACTTTC
CASAPSGANVLTF
>TRBD2|TRBV28|TRBJ2-1|NA
TGTGCCAGCAGTCCCCGGACTAGCGGGAGATGGAATGAGCAGTTCTTC
CASSPRTSGRWNEQFF
>NA|TRBV28|TRBJ2-7|NA
TGTGCCAGCAGTTTGGGAGGCGGCTACGAGCAGTACTTC
CASSLGGGYEQYF
>NA|TRBV4-1|TRBJ2-3|NA
TGCGCCAGCTCCAACCCGGGCGGGTACACAGATACGCAGTATTTT
CASSNPGGYTDTQYF
>NA|TRBV5-1|TRBJ2-5|NA
TGCGCCAGCAGTCCCGGTCGATGGGCCAGAGAGACCCAGTACTTC
CASSPGRWARETQYF
>NA|TRBV4-3|TRBJ1-1|NA
TGCGCCAGCAGCCTTCGGGTGGGGGGGAGAGCTGAAGCTTTCTTT
CASSLRVGGRAEAFF
>NA|TRBV5-1|TRBJ2-4|NA
TGCGCCAGCAGCTTGCAGGGTGTGATTCAGTACTTC
CASSLQGVIQYF
>NA|TRBV27|TRBJ1-2|once
TGTGCCAGCAGCTACAGGGTTCGTGAGGGCTACCCCTTC
CASSYRVREGYPF
>NA|TRBV30|TRBJ1-2|NA
TGTGCCTGGAGGAAAAGGGGGTCTAACTATGGCTACACCTTC
CAWRKRGSNYGYTF
>NA|TRBV19|TRBJ2-3|NA
TGTGCCAGCAGAAGGACTAGCACAGATACGCAGTATTTT
CASRRTSTDTQYF